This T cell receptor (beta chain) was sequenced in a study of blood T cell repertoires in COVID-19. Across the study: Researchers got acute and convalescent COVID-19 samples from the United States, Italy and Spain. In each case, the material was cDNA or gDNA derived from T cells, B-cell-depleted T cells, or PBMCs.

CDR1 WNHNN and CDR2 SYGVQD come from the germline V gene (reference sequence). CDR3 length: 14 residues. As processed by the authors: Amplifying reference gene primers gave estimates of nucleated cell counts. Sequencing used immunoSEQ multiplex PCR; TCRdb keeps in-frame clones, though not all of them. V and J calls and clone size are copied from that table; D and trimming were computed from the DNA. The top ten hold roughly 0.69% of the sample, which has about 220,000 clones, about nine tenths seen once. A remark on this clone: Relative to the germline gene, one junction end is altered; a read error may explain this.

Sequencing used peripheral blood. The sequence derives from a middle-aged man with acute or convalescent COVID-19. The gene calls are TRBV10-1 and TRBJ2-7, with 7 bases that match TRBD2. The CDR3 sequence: CASGEGLVPYEQYF. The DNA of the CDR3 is TGCGCCAGCGGTGAAGGACTAGTCCCCTACGAGCAGTACTTC.